This T cell receptor (beta chain) was identified during a study of radiotherapy plus CTLA-4 blockade in lung cancer. Study-level points and caveats: Blood TCR clones of tumor origin expanded after radiotherapy plus ipilimumab.

Repertoires were generated with immunoSEQ multiplex PCR, while TCRdb's copy carries only in-frame clones and drops some. The repertoire holds some 70,000 clones, with around 81% as singletons. Germline V gives CDR1 SGDLS, CDR2 YYNGEE. J gave up 8 bases and V 0 bases, and 7 bases lay outside the gene matches. CDR3 length equals 15 residues. This clone was seen just once. The target antigen is unknown. Receiving focal radiation plus CTLA-4 blockade with ipilimumab were patients who had chemo-refractory metastatic non-small-cell lung cancer. The chain combines TRBV9 with TRBJ2-1; 8 nucleotides align to TRBD2. Here the sequenced sample was peripheral blood, taken from a patient treated with radiotherapy plus ipilimumab. The receptor was isolated from a human donor with non-small cell lung cancer who had a partial response to radiotherapy plus ipilimumab. CDR3 coding DNA: TGTGCCAGCAGCGTAGCCATTAGCGGGAACGATGAGCAGTTCTTC. Amino acid sequence: CASSVAISGNDEQFF.